This TCR beta chain was observed in a study of identical twins. The CDR3 runs to 16 residues. CDR1 MGHRA and CDR2 YSYEKL come from the germline V gene. V lost 5 bases and J lost 4; bases outside the gene matches: 9. The authors used template switching to add a universal primer site and gave cDNA unique molecular identifiers. TCRdb reprocessed the 5' RACE reads with MiXCR, giving one entry per CDR3 protein. The sample comprises roughly 690,000 distinct CDR3 sequences, approximately 6.1% of which are singletons, and approximately 2% rests with the top ten. Overall study results and limits: In zero-insertion analyses, partial confounding could arise from invariant MAIT and iNKT cells. Not following the same donors, the study drew its conclusions from cross-sectional statistical analysis.

There were only healthy Caucasians among the donors. This clonotype was counted only a few times. Its specificity is not known. V and J are TRBV4-1 and TRBJ2-5; 11 positions match TRBD2. Sequenced: naive T cells sorted from blood. The clonotype originates from a man aged 18 to 29 in good health. The CDR3: CASSAGPGLAAETQYF. The CDR3 DNA is TGCGCCAGCAGCGCAGGACCGGGACTAGCGGCAGAGACCCAGTACTTC.